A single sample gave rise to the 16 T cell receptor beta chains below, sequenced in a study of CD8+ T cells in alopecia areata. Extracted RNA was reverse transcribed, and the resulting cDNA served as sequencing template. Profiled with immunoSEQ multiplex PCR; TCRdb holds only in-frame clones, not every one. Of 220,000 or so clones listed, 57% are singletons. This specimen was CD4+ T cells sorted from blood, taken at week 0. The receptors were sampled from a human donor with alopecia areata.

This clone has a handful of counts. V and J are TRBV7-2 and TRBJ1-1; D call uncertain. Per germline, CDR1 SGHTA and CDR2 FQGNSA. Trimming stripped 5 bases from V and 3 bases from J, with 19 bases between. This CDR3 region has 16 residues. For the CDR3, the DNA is TGTGCCAGCAGCCGCGGAATGGGGAACTTAGACACTGAAGCTTTCTTT. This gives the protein CASSRGMGNLDTEAFF.

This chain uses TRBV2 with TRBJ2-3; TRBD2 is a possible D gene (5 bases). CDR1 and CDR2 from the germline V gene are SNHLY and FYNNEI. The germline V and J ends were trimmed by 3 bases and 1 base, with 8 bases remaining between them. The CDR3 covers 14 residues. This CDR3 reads CASSDLAGTDTQYF. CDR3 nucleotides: TGTGCCAGCAGTGACCTAGCTGGCACAGATACGCAGTATTTT.

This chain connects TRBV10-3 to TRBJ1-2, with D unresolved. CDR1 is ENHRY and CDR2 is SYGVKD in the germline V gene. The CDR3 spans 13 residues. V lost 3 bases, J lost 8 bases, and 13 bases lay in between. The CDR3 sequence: CAISDLLSGGYTF. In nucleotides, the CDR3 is TGTGCCATCAGTGATCTTTTGTCAGGAGGCTACACCTTC.

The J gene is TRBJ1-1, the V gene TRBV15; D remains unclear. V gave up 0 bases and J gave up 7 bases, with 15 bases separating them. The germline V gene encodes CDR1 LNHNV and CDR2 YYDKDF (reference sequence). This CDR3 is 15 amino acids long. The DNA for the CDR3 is TGTGCCACCAGCAGAGATGTGAGGAAAGGCGATGAAGCTTTCTTT. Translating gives CATSRDVRKGDEAFF. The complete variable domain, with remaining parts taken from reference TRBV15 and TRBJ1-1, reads DAMVIQNPRYQVTQFGKPVTLSCSQTLNHNVMYWYQQKSSQAPKLLFHYYDKDFNNEADTPDNFQSRRPNTSFCFLDIRSPGLGDTAMYLCATSRDVRKGDEAFFGQGTRLTVV.

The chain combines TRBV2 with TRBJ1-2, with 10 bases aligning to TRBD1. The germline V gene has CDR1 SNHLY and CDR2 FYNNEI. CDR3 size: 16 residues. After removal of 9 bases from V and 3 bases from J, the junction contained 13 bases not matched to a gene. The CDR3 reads CARWDRGYAAYYGYTF. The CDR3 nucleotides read TGTGCCAGATGGGACAGGGGATACGCGGCCTACTATGGCTACACCTTC.

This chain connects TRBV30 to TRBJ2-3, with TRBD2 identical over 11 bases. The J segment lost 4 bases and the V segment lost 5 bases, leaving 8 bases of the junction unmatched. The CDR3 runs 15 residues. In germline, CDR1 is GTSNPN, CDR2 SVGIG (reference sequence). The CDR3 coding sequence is TGTGCCTGGGTTAGGAGACTAGCGGGACCAGATACGCAGTATTTT. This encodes CAWVRRLAGPDTQYF. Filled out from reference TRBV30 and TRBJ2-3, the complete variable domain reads SQTIHQWPATLVQPVGSPLSLECTVEGTSNPNLYWYRQAAGRGLQLLFYSVGIGQISSEVPQNLSASRPQDRQFILSSKKLLLSDSGFYLCAWVRRLAGPDTQYFGPGTRLTVL.

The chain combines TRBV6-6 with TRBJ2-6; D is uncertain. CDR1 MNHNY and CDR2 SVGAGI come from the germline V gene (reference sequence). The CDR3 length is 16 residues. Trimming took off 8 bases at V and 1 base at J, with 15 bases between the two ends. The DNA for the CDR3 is TGTGCCAGCTCAAGTAGGGTTAGATCTGGGGCCAACGTCCTGACTTTC. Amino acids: CASSSRVRSGANVLTF.

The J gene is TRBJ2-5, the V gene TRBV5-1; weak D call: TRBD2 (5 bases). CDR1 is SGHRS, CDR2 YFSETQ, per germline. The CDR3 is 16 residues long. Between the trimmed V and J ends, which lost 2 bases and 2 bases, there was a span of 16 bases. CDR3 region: CASSFRGRGSQETQYF. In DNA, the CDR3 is TGCGCCAGCAGCTTTAGAGGACGGGGAAGTCAAGAGACCCAGTACTTC.

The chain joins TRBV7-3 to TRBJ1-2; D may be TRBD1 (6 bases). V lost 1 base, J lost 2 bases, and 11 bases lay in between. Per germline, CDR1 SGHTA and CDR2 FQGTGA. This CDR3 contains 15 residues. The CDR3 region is CASSLIGGQNYGYTF. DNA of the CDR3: TGTGCCAGCAGCTTAATAGGTGGACAGAACTATGGCTACACCTTC.

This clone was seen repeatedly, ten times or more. CDR3 sequence: CASSPEGDYGYTF. The CDR3 nucleotides are TGTGCCAGCAGCCCTGAGGGGGACTATGGCTACACCTTC. V and J are TRBV2 and TRBJ1-2, with D maybe TRBD1 (6 bases). The length of the CDR3 is 13 residues. Trimming cost V 6 bases and J 3 bases, with 11 bases left between them. CDR1 is SNHLY, CDR2 FYNNEI, per germline.

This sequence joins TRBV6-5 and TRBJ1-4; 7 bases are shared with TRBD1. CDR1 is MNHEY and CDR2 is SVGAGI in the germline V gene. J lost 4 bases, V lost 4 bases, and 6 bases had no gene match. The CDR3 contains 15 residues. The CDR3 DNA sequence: TGTGCCAGCAGTTCCGAGACAGGGTTTAATGAAAAACTGTTTTTT. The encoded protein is CASSSETGFNEKLFF.

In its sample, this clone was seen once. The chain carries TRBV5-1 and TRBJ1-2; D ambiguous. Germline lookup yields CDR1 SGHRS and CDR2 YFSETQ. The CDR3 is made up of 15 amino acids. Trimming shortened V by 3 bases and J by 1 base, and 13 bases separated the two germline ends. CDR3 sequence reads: CASSSPQTHNYGYTF. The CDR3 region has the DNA TGCGCCAGCAGCTCCCCCCAGACCCATAACTATGGCTACACCTTC.

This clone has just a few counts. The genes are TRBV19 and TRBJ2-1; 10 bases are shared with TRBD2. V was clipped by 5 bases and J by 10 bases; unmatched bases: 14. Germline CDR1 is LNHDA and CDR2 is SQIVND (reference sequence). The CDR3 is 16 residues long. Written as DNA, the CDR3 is TGTGCCAGTAGTTTCTTAAGCGGGGGGGCGGATGAGGAGCAGTTCTTC. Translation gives CASSFLSGGADEEQFF.

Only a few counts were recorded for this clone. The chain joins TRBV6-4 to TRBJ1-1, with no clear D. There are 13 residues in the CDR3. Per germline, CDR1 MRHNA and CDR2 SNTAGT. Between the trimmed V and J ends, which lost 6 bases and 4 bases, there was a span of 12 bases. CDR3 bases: TGTGCCAGCAGCAACGGAGCCGGCACTGAAGCTTTCTTT. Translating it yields CASSNGAGTEAFF.

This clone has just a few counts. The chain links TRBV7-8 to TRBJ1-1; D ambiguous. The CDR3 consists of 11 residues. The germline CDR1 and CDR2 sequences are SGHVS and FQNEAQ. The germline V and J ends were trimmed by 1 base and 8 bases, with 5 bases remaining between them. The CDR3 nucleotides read TGTGCCAGCAGCTTAGGGTTGGAAGCTTTCTTT. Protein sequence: CASSLGLEAFF.

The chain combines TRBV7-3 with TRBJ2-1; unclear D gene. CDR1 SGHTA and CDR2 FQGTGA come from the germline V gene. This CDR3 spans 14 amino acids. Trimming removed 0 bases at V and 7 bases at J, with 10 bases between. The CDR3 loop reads CASSLTGSENEQFF. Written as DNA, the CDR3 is TGTGCCAGCAGCTTAACAGGGTCCGAAAATGAGCAGTTCTTC.